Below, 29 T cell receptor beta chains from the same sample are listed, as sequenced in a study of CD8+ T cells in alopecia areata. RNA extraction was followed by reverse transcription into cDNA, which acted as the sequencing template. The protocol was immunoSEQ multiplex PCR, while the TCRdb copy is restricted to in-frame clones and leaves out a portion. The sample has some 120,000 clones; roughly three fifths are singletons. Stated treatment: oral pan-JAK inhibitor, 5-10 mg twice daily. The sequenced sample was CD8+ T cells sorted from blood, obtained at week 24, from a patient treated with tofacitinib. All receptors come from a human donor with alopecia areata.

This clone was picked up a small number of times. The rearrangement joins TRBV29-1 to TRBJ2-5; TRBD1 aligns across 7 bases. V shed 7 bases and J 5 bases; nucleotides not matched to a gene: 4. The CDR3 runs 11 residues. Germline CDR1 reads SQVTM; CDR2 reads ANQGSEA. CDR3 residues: CSAWDSETQYF. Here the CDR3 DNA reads TGCAGCGCGTGGGACAGCGAGACCCAGTACTTC.

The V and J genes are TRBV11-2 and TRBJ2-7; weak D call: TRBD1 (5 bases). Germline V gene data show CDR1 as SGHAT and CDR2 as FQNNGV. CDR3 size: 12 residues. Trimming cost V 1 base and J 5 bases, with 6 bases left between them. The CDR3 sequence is CASSLGGHEQYF. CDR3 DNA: TGTGCCAGCAGCTTAGGGGGCCACGAGCAGTACTTC.

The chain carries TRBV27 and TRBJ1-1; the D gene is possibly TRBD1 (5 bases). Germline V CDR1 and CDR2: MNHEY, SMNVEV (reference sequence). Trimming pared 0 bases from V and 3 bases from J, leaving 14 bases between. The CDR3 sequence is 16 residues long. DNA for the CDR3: TGTGCCAGCAGTTTATCTCAGGGTGGCGCTTACACTGAAGCTTTCTTT. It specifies CASSLSQGGAYTEAFF.

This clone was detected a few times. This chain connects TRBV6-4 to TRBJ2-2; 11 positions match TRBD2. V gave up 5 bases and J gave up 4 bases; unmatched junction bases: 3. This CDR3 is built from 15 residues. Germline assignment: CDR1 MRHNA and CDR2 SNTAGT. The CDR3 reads CASSPSGGSTGELFF. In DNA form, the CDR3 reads TGTGCCAGCAGTCCTAGCGGGGGGTCCACCGGGGAGCTGTTTTTT.

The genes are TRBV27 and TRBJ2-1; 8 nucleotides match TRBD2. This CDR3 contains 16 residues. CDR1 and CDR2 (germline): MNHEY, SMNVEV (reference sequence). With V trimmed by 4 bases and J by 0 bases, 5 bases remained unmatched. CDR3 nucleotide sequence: TGTGCCAGCAGTTCCCAGCGGGGGAGCTCCTACAATGAGCAGTTCTTC. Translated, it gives CASSSQRGSSYNEQFF.

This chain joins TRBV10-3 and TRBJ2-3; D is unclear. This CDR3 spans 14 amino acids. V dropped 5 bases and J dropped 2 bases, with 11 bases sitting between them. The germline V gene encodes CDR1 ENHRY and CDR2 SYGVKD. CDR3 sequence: CAISRSIHTDTQYF. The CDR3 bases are TGTGCCATCAGTCGGTCTATACACACAGATACGCAGTATTTT.

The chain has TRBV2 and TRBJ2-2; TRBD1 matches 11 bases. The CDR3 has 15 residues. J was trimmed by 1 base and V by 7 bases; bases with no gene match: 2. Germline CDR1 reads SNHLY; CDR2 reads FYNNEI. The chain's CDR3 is CASTGTGGNTGELFF. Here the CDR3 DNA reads TGTGCCAGCACTGGGACAGGGGGGAACACCGGGGAGCTGTTTTTT.

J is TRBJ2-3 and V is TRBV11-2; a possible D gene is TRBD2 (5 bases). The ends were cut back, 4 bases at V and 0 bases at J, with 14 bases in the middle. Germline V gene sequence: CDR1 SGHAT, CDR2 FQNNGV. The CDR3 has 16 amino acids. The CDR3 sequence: CASSSWASPSTDTQYF. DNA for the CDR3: TGTGCCAGCAGCTCTTGGGCTAGCCCTAGCACAGATACGCAGTATTTT.

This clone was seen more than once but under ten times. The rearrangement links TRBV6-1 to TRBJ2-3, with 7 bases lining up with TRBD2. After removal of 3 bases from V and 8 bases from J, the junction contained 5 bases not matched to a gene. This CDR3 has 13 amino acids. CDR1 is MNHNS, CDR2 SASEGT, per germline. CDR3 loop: CASSDVGLPTQYF. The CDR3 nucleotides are TGTGCCAGCAGTGATGTGGGACTACCTACGCAGTATTTT.

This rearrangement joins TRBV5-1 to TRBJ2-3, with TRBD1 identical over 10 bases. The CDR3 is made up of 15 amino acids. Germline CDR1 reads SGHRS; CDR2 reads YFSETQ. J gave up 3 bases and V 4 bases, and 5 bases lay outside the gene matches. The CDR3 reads CASSHRQGATDTQYF. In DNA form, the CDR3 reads TGCGCCAGCAGCCACCGACAGGGGGCAACAGATACGCAGTATTTT.

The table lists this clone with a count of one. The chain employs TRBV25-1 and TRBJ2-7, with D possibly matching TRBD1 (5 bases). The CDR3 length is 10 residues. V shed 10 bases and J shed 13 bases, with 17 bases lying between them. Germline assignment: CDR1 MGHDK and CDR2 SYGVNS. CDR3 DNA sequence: TGTGCCATCGTAGTACAGGACGTCTACTTC. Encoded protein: CAIVVQDVYF.

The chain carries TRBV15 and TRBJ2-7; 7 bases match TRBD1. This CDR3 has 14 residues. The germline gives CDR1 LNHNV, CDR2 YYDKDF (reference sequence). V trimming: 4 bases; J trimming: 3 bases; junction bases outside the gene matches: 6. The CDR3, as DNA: TGTGCCACCAGCATCAACAGGGGATTCTACGAGCAGTACTTC. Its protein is CATSINRGFYEQYF.

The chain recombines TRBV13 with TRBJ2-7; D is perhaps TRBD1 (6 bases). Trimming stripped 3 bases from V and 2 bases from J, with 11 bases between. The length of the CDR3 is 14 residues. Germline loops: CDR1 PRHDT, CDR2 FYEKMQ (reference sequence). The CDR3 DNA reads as TGTGCCAGCAGCTTGTCAGACAGGACCTACGAGCAGTACTTC. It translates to CASSLSDRTYEQYF. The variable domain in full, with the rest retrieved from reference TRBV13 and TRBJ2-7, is AAGVIQSPRHLIKEKRETATLKCYPIPRHDTVYWYQQGPGQDPQFLISFYEKMQSDKGSIPDRFSAQQFSDYHSELNMSSLELGDSALYFCASSLSDRTYEQYFGPGTRLTVT.

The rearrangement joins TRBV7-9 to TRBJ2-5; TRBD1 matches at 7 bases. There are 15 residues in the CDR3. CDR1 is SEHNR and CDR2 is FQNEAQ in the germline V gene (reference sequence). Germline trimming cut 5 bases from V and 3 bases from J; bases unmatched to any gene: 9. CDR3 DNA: TGTGCCAGCAGCCCACCTCTTCAGGGGGAAGAGACCCAGTACTTC. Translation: CASSPPLQGEETQYF.

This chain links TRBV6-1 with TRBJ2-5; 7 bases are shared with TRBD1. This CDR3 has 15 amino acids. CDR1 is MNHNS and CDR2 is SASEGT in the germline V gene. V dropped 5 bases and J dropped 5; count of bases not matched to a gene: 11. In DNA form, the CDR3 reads TGTGCCAGCAGTACCGGGACAGTAAGCTGGGAGACCCAGTACTTC. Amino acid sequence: CASSTGTVSWETQYF.

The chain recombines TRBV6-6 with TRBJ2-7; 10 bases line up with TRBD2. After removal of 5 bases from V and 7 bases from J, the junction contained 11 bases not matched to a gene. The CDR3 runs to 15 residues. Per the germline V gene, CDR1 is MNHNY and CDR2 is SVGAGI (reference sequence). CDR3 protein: CASSPSGGDVQEQYF. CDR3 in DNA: TGTGCCAGCAGTCCCAGCGGGGGGGATGTCCAGGAGCAGTACTTC.

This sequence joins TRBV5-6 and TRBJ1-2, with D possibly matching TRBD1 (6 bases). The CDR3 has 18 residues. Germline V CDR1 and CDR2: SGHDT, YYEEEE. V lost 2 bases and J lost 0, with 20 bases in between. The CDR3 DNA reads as TGTGCCAGCAGCTTAGCGGGGGCGCGGCCGACAGCTAACTATGGCTACACCTTC. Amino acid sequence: CASSLAGARPTANYGYTF.

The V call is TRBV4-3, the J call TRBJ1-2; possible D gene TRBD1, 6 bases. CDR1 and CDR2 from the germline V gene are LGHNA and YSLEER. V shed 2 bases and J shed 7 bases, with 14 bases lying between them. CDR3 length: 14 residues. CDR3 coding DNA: TGCGCCAGCAGCCAATCGGTGACAGGCCGTGGCTACACCTTC. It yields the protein CASSQSVTGRGYTF.

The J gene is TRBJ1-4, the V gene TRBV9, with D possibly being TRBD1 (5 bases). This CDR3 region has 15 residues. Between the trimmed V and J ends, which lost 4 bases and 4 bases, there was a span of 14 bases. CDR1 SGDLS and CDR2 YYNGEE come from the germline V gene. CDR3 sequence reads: CASSPGTSGNEKLFF. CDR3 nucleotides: TGTGCCAGCAGCCCAGGGACGTCGGGTAATGAAAAACTGTTTTTT.

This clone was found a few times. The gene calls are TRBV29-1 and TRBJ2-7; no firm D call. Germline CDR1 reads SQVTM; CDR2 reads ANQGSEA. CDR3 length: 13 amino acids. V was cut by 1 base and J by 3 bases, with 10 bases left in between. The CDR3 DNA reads TGCAGCGTTGAAGCTAAGGGTCTCTACGAGCAGTACTTC. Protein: CSVEAKGLYEQYF.

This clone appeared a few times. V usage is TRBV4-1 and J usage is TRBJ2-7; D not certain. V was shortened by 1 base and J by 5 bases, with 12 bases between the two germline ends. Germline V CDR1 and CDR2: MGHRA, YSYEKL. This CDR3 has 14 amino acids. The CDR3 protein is CASSQGVDGNEQYF. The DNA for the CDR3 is TGCGCCAGCAGCCAAGGGGTGGACGGTAACGAGCAGTACTTC.

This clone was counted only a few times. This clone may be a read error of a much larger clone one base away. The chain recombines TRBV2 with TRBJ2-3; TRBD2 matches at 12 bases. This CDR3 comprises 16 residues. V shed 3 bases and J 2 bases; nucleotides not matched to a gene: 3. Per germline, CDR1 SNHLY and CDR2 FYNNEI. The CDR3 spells CASSDPSGGATDTQYF. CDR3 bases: TGTGCCAGCAGTGACCCTAGCGGGGGGGCCACAGATACGCAGTATTTT.

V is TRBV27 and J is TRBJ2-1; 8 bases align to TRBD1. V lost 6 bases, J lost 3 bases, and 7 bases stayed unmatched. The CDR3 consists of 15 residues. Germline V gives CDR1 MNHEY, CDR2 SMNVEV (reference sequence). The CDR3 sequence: CASSRVTGVYNEQFF. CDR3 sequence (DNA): TGTGCCAGCAGCCGAGTGACAGGGGTCTACAATGAGCAGTTCTTC.

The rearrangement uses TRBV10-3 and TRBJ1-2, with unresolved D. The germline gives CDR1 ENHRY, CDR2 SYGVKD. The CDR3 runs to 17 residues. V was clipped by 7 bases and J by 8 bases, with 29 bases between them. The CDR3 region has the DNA TGTGCCATCACCGATGAGGGTAACCCCCTGCCATTAAACGGCTACACCTTC. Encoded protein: CAITDEGNPLPLNGYTF.

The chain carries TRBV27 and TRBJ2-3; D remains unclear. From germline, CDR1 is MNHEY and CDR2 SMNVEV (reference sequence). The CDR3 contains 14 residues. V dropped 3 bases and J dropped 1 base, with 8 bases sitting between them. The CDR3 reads CASSLAEGTDTQYF. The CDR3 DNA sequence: TGTGCCAGCAGTTTGGCGGAAGGCACAGATACGCAGTATTTT.

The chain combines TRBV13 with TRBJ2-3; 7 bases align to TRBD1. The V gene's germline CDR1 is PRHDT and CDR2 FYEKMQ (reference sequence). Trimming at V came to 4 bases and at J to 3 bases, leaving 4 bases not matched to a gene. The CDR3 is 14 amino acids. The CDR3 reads CASSYDRETDTQYF. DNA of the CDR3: TGTGCCAGCAGCTATGACAGGGAGACAGATACGCAGTATTTT.

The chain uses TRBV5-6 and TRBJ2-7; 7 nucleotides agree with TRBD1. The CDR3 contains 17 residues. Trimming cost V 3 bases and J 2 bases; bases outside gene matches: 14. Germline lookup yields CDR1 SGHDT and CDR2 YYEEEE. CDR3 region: CASSSANWDSVAYEQYF. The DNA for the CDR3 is TGTGCCAGCAGCTCGGCGAACTGGGACAGCGTGGCCTACGAGCAGTACTTC.

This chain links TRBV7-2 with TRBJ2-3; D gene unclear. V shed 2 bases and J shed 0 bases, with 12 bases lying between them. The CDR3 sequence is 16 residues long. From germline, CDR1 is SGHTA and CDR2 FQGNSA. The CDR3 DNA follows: TGTGCCAGCAGCTTACGCCGCAGTCTTAGCACAGATACGCAGTATTTT. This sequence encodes CASSLRRSLSTDTQYF.

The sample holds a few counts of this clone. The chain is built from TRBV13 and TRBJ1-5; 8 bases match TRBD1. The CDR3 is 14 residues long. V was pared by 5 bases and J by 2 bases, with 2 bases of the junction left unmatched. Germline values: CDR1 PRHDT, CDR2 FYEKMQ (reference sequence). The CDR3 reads CASSEGQGNQPQHF. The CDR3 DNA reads TGTGCCAGCAGCGAGGGACAGGGCAATCAGCCCCAGCATTTT.